Below, 32 T cell receptor beta chains from the same sample are listed, as sequenced in a study of cytomegalovirus exposure and HLA in healthy donors. Libraries were prepared by immunoSEQ multiplex PCR; TCRdb keeps only in-frame clonotypes and omits some of them. The table records some 250,000 clones, approximately 84% of them present only once. The sequenced material came from PBMCs. Receptor source: a woman under 40 in good health and CMV-seropositive.

In nucleotides, the CDR3 is TGTGCCAGCTCACCTGAGTACTATGGCTACACCTTC. It encodes CASSPEYYGYTF. The chain joins TRBV18 to TRBJ1-2; no clear D gene. Germline loops: CDR1 KGHSH, CDR2 LQKENI. Trimming left V 3 bases short and J 3 bases short, with 5 bases between. The CDR3 loop spans 12 amino acids.

J is TRBJ1-4 and V is TRBV28; 7 nucleotides align to TRBD1. The V gene end was trimmed by 7 bases and the J gene end by 6 bases; junction bases not matched to a gene: 8. The CDR3 length is 14 residues. Germline V gene lookup returns CDR1 MDHEN and CDR2 SYDVKM. Here the CDR3 DNA reads TGTGCCAGCAACCAACAGGGGTCGGATGAAAAACTGTTTTTT. Translated: CASNQQGSDEKLFF.

This chain joins TRBV30 and TRBJ2-3, with TRBD2 matching over 7 bases. The CDR3 totals 15 residues. V gave up 2 bases and J gave up 6 bases; unmatched junction bases: 11. CDR1 is GTSNPN and CDR2 is SVGIG in the germline V gene (reference sequence). CDR3 DNA sequence: TGTGCCTGGAGTACTAGGGTGGGAGGGGACGATACGCAGTATTTT. It is translated as CAWSTRVGGDDTQYF.

The chain links TRBV6-5 to TRBJ1-5; perhaps TRBD1 as D (5 bases). There are 11 residues in the CDR3. V dropped 2 bases and J dropped 11 bases, with 7 bases sitting between them. Germline CDR1 is MNHEY and CDR2 is SVGAGI. DNA of the CDR3: TGTGCCAGCAGTTACGGGGGGTCCCAGCATTTT. As protein: CASSYGGSQHF.

The J gene is TRBJ2-3, the V gene TRBV5-1; TRBD1 is a possible D gene (6 bases). CDR3 size: 14 residues. Trimming took 4 bases from V and 0 from J, leaving 9 bases between them. Germline V CDR1 and CDR2: SGHRS, YFSETQ. The CDR3 spells CASSVQGSTDTQYF. Written as DNA, the CDR3 is TGCGCCAGCAGCGTTCAGGGGAGCACAGATACGCAGTATTTT.

This clone has just one count. The chain joins TRBV10-3 to TRBJ1-4, with 8 bases lining up with TRBD1. The CDR3 is made up of 18 amino acids. The V gene end was trimmed by 5 bases and the J gene end by 7 bases; junction bases not matched to a gene: 18. The germline V gene has CDR1 ENHRY and CDR2 SYGVKD. This chain's CDR3 is CAISPWGTTTGEVEKLFF. In DNA, the CDR3 is TGTGCCATCAGTCCCTGGGGAACGACGACAGGGGAGGTTGAAAAACTGTTTTTT.

This rearrangement joins TRBV5-4 to TRBJ2-3, with D possibly TRBD1 on 6 matching bases. Germline CDR1 SGHNT, CDR2 YYREEE (reference sequence). Trimming took off 1 base at V and 4 bases at J, with 16 bases between the two ends. The CDR3 loop spans 16 amino acids. The CDR3 loop reads CASSLWGLSPSDTQYF. The CDR3, as DNA: TGTGCCAGCAGCTTGTGGGGGCTCTCACCGTCAGATACGCAGTATTTT.

This clone occurred a few times. V usage is TRBV30 and J usage is TRBJ2-2; TRBD2 is a possible D gene (5 bases). Per the germline V gene, CDR1 is GTSNPN and CDR2 is SVGIG (reference sequence). The CDR3 loop spans 13 amino acids. In nucleotides, the CDR3 is TGTGCATGGGGTGGGAGTAGCACCGGGGAGCTGTTTTTT. It yields the protein CAWGGSSTGELFF.

This clone was seen a single time. The CDR3 loop is CASSSLAGGNNEQFF. CDR3 in DNA: TGTGCCAGCAGTTCCCTAGCGGGAGGTAACAATGAGCAGTTCTTC. This rearrangement joins TRBV6-5 to TRBJ2-1; the match to TRBD2 covers 11 bases. This CDR3 contains 15 residues. Germline CDR1 is MNHEY and CDR2 is SVGAGI. J gave up 5 bases and V 4 bases, and 4 bases lay outside the gene matches.

The chain employs TRBV27 and TRBJ2-7; 9 bases are a match to TRBD1. V was clipped by 8 bases and J by 0 bases; unmatched bases: 11. The CDR3 length is 16 residues. Germline V gives CDR1 MNHEY, CDR2 SMNVEV (reference sequence). This CDR3 is CASAIRGTGNSYEQYF. CDR3 coding DNA: TGTGCCAGCGCGATCCGTGGGACAGGGAACTCCTACGAGCAGTACTTC.

This chain joins TRBV11-1 and TRBJ2-7, with D possibly TRBD1 on 6 matching bases. Trimming left V 3 bases short and J 5 bases short, with 11 bases between. The CDR3 totals 13 residues. Germline V CDR1 and CDR2: SGHAT, FQDESV (reference sequence). This CDR3 reads CASSFTGTHEQYF. The CDR3 nucleotides read TGTGCCAGCAGCTTTACAGGGACCCACGAGCAGTACTTC.

The V gene is TRBV28, the J gene TRBJ2-4; tentatively, D is TRBD1 (5 bases). The CDR3 is made up of 15 amino acids. Germline CDR1 MDHEN, CDR2 SYDVKM. V lost 5 bases and J lost 5, with 16 bases in between. CDR3 in amino acids: CASSLRSGNQNIQYF. In DNA, the CDR3 is TGTGCCAGCAGTCTAAGATCAGGGAACCAAAACATTCAGTACTTC.

The chain is built from TRBV11-3 and TRBJ2-7; TRBD2 matches at 10 bases. With V trimmed by 4 bases and J by 3 bases, 9 bases remained unmatched. The V gene's germline CDR1 is SGHNT and CDR2 YENEEA. The CDR3 has 16 residues. CDR3 sequence (DNA): TGTGCCAGCAGCTCTATGGGGGCTAGCGGGAGCTACGAGCAGTACTTC. Its translation: CASSSMGASGSYEQYF.

This chain connects TRBV5-4 to TRBJ2-2; TRBD1 matches at 10 bases. This CDR3 spans 16 amino acids. V was clipped by 3 bases and J by 6 bases; unmatched bases: 8. Germline CDR1 is SGHNT and CDR2 is YYREEE (reference sequence). The CDR3 is CASSSYRDRGSGELFF. The CDR3 nucleotides are TGTGCCAGCAGCTCATACCGGGACAGGGGTTCCGGGGAGCTGTTTTTT.

The gene calls are TRBV7-2 and TRBJ1-2; TRBD1 agrees at 8 bases. Germline V gives CDR1 SGHTA, CDR2 FQGNSA. With V trimmed by 3 bases and J by 8 bases, 14 bases remained unmatched. The CDR3 extends over 16 amino acids. Here the CDR3 reads CASSLSPAGGEYGYTF. The DNA for the CDR3 is TGTGCCAGCAGCTTGTCCCCCGCAGGGGGCGAGTACGGCTACACCTTC.

The V gene is TRBV27, the J gene TRBJ2-3, with D possibly being TRBD2 (7 bases). The CDR3 consists of 16 residues. Trimming took off 2 bases at V and 2 bases at J, with 14 bases between the two ends. Per germline, CDR1 MNHEY and CDR2 SMNVEV (reference sequence). CDR3 in amino acids: CASSLGGASTTDTQYF. CDR3 bases: TGTGCCAGCAGTTTAGGGGGGGCTTCTACCACAGATACGCAGTATTTT.

The rearrangement joins TRBV5-1 to TRBJ2-1, with 10 bases identical to TRBD2. Per the germline V gene, CDR1 is SGHRS and CDR2 is YFSETQ. V dropped 4 bases and J dropped 6; count of bases not matched to a gene: 10. The CDR3 sequence is 16 residues long. The CDR3: CASSTSSGGSGNEQFF. The DNA of the CDR3 is TGCGCCAGCAGCACCTCTAGCGGGGGTTCGGGCAATGAGCAGTTCTTC.

The V and J genes are TRBV27 and TRBJ1-5; possibly TRBD1 for D (5 bases). V dropped 6 bases and J dropped 2 bases, with 11 bases sitting between them. The CDR3 is 14 amino acids. The V gene's germline CDR1 is MNHEY and CDR2 SMNVEV (reference sequence). The CDR3 region is CASSRVRGNQPQHF. The CDR3 DNA is TGTGCCAGCAGCAGGGTTCGGGGCAATCAGCCCCAGCATTTT.

The chain joins TRBV30 to TRBJ2-3; D ambiguous. There are 11 residues in the CDR3. Germline V CDR1 and CDR2: GTSNPN, SVGIG (reference sequence). Between the trimmed V and J ends, which lost 2 bases and 5 bases, there was a span of 5 bases. DNA for the CDR3: TGTGCCTGGAGTACGGGAGATACGCAGTATTTT. Translating it yields CAWSTGDTQYF.

V and J are TRBV5-1 and TRBJ2-4; 10 bases are shared with TRBD2. Trimming at V came to 4 bases and at J to 4 bases, leaving 5 bases not matched to a gene. The CDR3 runs to 15 residues. Germline V lookup: CDR1 SGHRS, CDR2 YFSETQ. CDR3 protein: CASSPTSGAKNIQYF. CDR3 DNA sequence: TGCGCCAGCAGCCCTACTAGCGGGGCTAAAAACATTCAGTACTTC.

This clone has a single count. J is TRBJ1-2 and V is TRBV6-5; tentative D call: TRBD1 (5 bases). V was trimmed by 0 bases and J by 3 bases, leaving 14 bases between them. Germline loops: CDR1 MNHEY, CDR2 SVGAGI. CDR3 length: 16 amino acids. The CDR3 nucleotides are TGTGCCAGCAGTTACTCTCCGACAGCTACATACTATGGCTACACCTTC. It translates to CASSYSPTATYYGYTF.

This clone showed up just once. The chain carries TRBV18 and TRBJ2-7; perhaps TRBD1 as D (6 bases). The CDR3 loop spans 16 amino acids. V lost 4 bases and J 4 bases, leaving 20 bases between the germline ends. Germline V gene data show CDR1 as KGHSH and CDR2 as LQKENI. CDR3 residues: CASSQLDSTLTYEQYF. CDR3 nucleotide sequence: TGTGCCAGCTCACAACTGGACAGTACTTTAACTTACGAGCAGTACTTC.

This clone was counted between two and nine times. This chain links TRBV19 with TRBJ2-7; the match to TRBD2 covers 7 bases. The V gene's germline CDR1 is LNHDA and CDR2 SQIVND (reference sequence). Unmatched junction bases numbered 4, after V lost 6 bases and J lost 5 bases. The CDR3 totals 12 residues. The CDR3 reads CASSPGLNEQYF. In nucleotides, the CDR3 is TGTGCCAGTAGCCCGGGACTAAACGAGCAGTACTTC.

The chain is built from TRBV5-6 and TRBJ1-5, with D maybe TRBD1 (6 bases). The V end was cut by 2 bases, the J end by 6 bases, with 18 bases between. Per germline, CDR1 SGHDT and CDR2 YYEEEE. This CDR3 is built from 16 residues. The CDR3 coding sequence is TGTGCCAGCAGCTTTGGGCCCACCCAGGGGAGTCAGCCCCAGCATTTT. Its translation is CASSFGPTQGSQPQHF.

V and J are TRBV14 and TRBJ2-5; possibly TRBD1 for D (5 bases). The CDR3 sequence is 12 residues long. Trimming pared 4 bases from V and 7 bases from J, leaving 10 bases between. Germline CDR1 and CDR2: SGHDN and FVKESK. The chain's CDR3 is CASSPKGVTQYF. The CDR3 DNA follows: TGTGCCAGCAGCCCGAAAGGGGTGACCCAGTACTTC.

V usage is TRBV6-5 and J usage is TRBJ1-2; D call uncertain. The V end was cut by 3 bases, the J end by 3 bases, with 8 bases between. Germline V gene lookup returns CDR1 MNHEY and CDR2 SVGAGI. CDR3 length: 13 amino acids. The CDR3 spells CASSYTAYYGYTF. Here the CDR3 DNA reads TGTGCCAGCAGTTATACAGCCTACTATGGCTACACCTTC.

This clone occurred once. The rearrangement joins TRBV29-1 to TRBJ1-1; tentatively, D is TRBD1 (6 bases). V lost 3 bases to trimming and J lost 5 bases, with 10 bases between them. The CDR3 is made up of 12 amino acids. CDR1 and CDR2 from the germline V gene are SQVTM and ANQGSEA. Here the CDR3 DNA reads TGCAGCGTTGACAGGGGTTATACTGAAGCTTTCTTT. Translation: CSVDRGYTEAFF.

The chain joins TRBV5-4 to TRBJ2-7; tentatively, D is TRBD2 (5 bases). The germline gives CDR1 SGHNT, CDR2 YYREEE (reference sequence). Trimming removed 5 bases at V and 2 bases at J, with 23 bases between. The CDR3 loop spans 17 amino acids. In DNA, the CDR3 is TGTGCCAGCAGTCCCCACGGACGTCTAGCCCACGCCTACGAGCAGTACTTC. It codes for CASSPHGRLAHAYEQYF.

The rearrangement links TRBV10-3 to TRBJ1-1; possibly TRBD1 for D (5 bases). CDR1 is ENHRY, CDR2 SYGVKD, per germline. The length of the CDR3 is 14 residues. V was clipped by 3 bases and J by 1 base, with 9 bases between them. The CDR3: CAISDWGGNTEAFF. CDR3 sequence (DNA): TGTGCCATCAGTGATTGGGGGGGGAACACTGAAGCTTTCTTT.

V gene TRBV27 combines with J gene TRBJ2-6, with a weak D call TRBD2 (6 bases). Germline V gene data show CDR1 as MNHEY and CDR2 as SMNVEV (reference sequence). V lost 5 bases and J lost 2, with 13 bases in between. The CDR3 loop spans 16 amino acids. CDR3 DNA: TGTGCCAGCAGTCCCCAGGGAGGAACTGGGGCCAACGTCCTGACTTTC. This codes for CASSPQGGTGANVLTF.

This chain's CDR3 is CAIRRDRTDTEAFF. CDR3 DNA sequence: TGTGCCATCAGGAGGGACAGAACAGACACTGAAGCTTTCTTT. The genes are TRBV10-3 and TRBJ1-1; 7 bases map to TRBD1. The CDR3 sequence is 14 residues long. V trimming: 6 bases; J trimming: 3 bases; junction bases outside the gene matches: 7. CDR1 ENHRY and CDR2 SYGVKD come from the germline V gene.

V gene TRBV29-1 combines with J gene TRBJ2-1; possibly TRBD2 for D (6 bases). Germline loops: CDR1 SQVTM, CDR2 ANQGSEA. Trimming cost V 5 bases and J 3 bases, with 17 bases left between them. There are 15 residues in the CDR3. This CDR3 is CSVSLEGRYYNEQFF. The CDR3 DNA reads TGCAGCGTTTCCTTGGAGGGCCGGTACTACAATGAGCAGTTCTTC.